This T cell receptor beta chain was identified during a study of blood T cell repertoires in COVID-19. Study summary: PBMCs, B-cell-depleted T cells, or T cells were the source of the cDNA or gDNA that made up the material.

TCRdb's table, derived via immunoSEQ multiplex PCR, lists solely in-frame clones and lacks some. This table has 45,000 to 55,000 clones, 80% to 90% appearing once. This clone was detected only a few times. The V gene's germline CDR1 is SGHNT and CDR2 YYREEE (reference sequence). Between the trimmed V and J ends, which lost 0 bases and 0 bases, there was a span of 4 bases. CDR3 size: 13 residues. The source of this sequence is a man aged 45-60 years with active COVID-19. This rearrangement joins TRBV5-4 to TRBJ2-7; no firm D call. The sequencing sample was made of peripheral blood. The CDR3 spells CASSLAHSYEQYF. CDR3 sequence (DNA): TGTGCCAGCAGCTTGGCCCACTCCTACGAGCAGTACTTC.